This T cell receptor beta chain was observed in a study of blood T cell repertoires in COVID-19. In the study overall: There were acute and convalescent COVID-19 samples, and they came from the United States, Italy and Spain. T cells, B-cell-depleted T cells, or PBMCs provided the cDNA or gDNA that served as material.

CDR3 size: 16 residues. The germline CDR1 and CDR2 sequences are SGHKS and YYEKEE (reference sequence). The germline V and J ends were trimmed by 0 bases and 4 bases, with 15 bases remaining between them. In the source study's methods: Reference gene primer amplification in the assay estimated nucleated cell counts. Libraries were prepared by immunoSEQ multiplex PCR; TCRdb keeps only in-frame clonotypes and omits some of them. V and J calls and clone size are copied from that table; D and trimming were computed from the DNA. This repertoire shows about 82,000 clones, 80% found once; its top ten account for 9.5% to 15%.

The chain links TRBV5-5 to TRBJ2-3; D not certain. The TCR originated in a woman aged 40 to 49 with active or convalescent COVID-19. The specimen sequenced was peripheral blood. The CDR3 is CASSLDRAPAPDTQYF. The CDR3 nucleotides read TGTGCCAGCAGCTTGGACCGAGCACCTGCCCCAGATACGCAGTATTTT.